Detailed here is one T cell receptor beta chain. Its specificity is not known. These data come from a study of post-analysis software for immune sequencing data. Across the study: Relapsing-remitting, secondary progressive and progressive-relapsing forms of multiple sclerosis all featured among disease courses.

Libraries were made from TCR beta cDNA, and they carried unique molecular identifiers. TCRdb itself ran the PCR reads through MiXCR, one entry per CDR3 protein. In the table there are about 820,000 distinct CDR3 sequences, approximately 53% of which are singletons. The length of the CDR3 is 19 residues. V lost 6 bases, J lost 0 bases, and 12 bases stayed unmatched. General study findings and limits: Higher frequency in patients than in controls was seen for about five TRBV segments, with TRBV5-6, TRBV5-1 and TRBV20-1 among them.

The specimen sequenced was blood. The receptor comes from a girl between 10 and 17 years old with multiple sclerosis. The rearrangement links TRBV12-3 or TRBV12-4 to TRBJ2-1, with TRBD2 matching over 12 bases. This chain's CDR3 is CASSPTTSGGTFSYNEQFF. The CDR3 nucleotides are TGTGCCAGCAGCCCTACGACTAGCGGGGGCACATTCTCCTACAATGAGCAGTTCTTC.